Below are 32 T cell receptor beta chains sequenced from a single sample in a study of shared clonotypes between healthy human individuals. Naive CD8 cells, CD45RO-negative and positively selected for CCR7, excluded terminally differentiated effector memory CD45RA+ cells. Here immunoSEQ multiplex PCR was the method, and the copy in TCRdb shows in-frame clones only, minus some. The sample contains about 2 million clones, approximately 94% of which appear only once. The sample consisted of naive CD8+ T cells sorted from blood. The receptors stem from a man between 18 and 29 years old in good health.

This rearrangement joins TRBV30 to TRBJ1-3; tentatively, D is TRBD1 (6 bases). Germline V gives CDR1 GTSNPN, CDR2 SVGIG (reference sequence). Between the trimmed V and J ends, which lost 3 bases and 6 bases, there was a span of 9 bases. This CDR3 has 12 amino acids. CDR3: CAWSPGENTIYF. The CDR3, as DNA: TGTGCCTGGAGCCCAGGGGAAAACACCATATATTTT. Full variable domain (outside the CDR3, taken from reference TRBV30 and TRBJ1-3): SQTIHQWPATLVQPVGSPLSLECTVEGTSNPNLYWYRQAAGRGLQLLFYSVGIGQISSEVPQNLSASRPQDRQFILSSKKLLLSDSGFYLCAWSPGENTIYFGEGSWLTVV.

This sequence joins TRBV5-8 and TRBJ2-7; 8 bases align to TRBD2. The CDR3 consists of 15 residues. Germline V gives CDR1 SGHTS, CDR2 YDEGEE. Trimming removed 4 bases from V and 3 bases from J; junction bases left unmatched: 9. For the CDR3, the DNA is TGTGCCAGCAGCAGCGGGGGAGAAGGGATCTACGAGCAGTACTTC. It codes for CASSSGGEGIYEQYF. The full variable domain, in which reference TRBV5-8 and TRBJ2-7 provide the parts outside the CDR3, is EAGVTQSPTHLIKTRGQQATLRCSPISGHTSVYWYQQALGLGLQFLLWYDEGEERNRGNFPPRFSGRQFPNYSSELNVNALELEDSALYLCASSSGGEGIYEQYFGPGTRLTVT.

Comment on this clone: This CDR3 is also generated by other DNA sequences in the sample. The rearrangement joins TRBV9 to TRBJ2-2, with unresolved D. Per germline, CDR1 SGDLS and CDR2 YYNGEE. Trimming shortened V by 2 bases and J by 6 bases, and 2 bases separated the two germline ends. This CDR3 spans 11 amino acids. In DNA, the CDR3 is TGTGCCAGCAGCGTCTCCGGGGAGCTGTTTTTT. It encodes CASSVSGELFF.

The rearrangement links TRBV27 to TRBJ2-1; D gene ambiguous. V lost 5 bases and J lost 4, with 9 bases in between. Germline V gives CDR1 MNHEY, CDR2 SMNVEV (reference sequence). The CDR3 runs to 13 residues. The CDR3 spells CASSHEAYNEQFF. DNA for the CDR3: TGTGCCAGCAGTCACGAGGCATACAATGAGCAGTTCTTC.

This clone has a single count. The V gene is TRBV5-1, the J gene TRBJ2-1, with D tentatively TRBD2 (6 bases). The CDR3 is 15 residues long. Germline V lookup: CDR1 SGHRS, CDR2 YFSETQ. Between the trimmed V and J ends, which lost 4 bases and 6 bases, there was a span of 17 bases. CDR3 in amino acids: CASSAGLVASNEQFF. The CDR3 nucleotides read TGCGCCAGCAGCGCGGGACTCGTAGCCAGCAATGAGCAGTTCTTC.

The chain combines TRBV15 with TRBJ2-2; D is undetermined. Trimming removed 1 base at V and 4 bases at J, with 13 bases between. This CDR3 contains 16 residues. CDR1 LNHNV and CDR2 YYDKDF come from the germline V gene (reference sequence). The CDR3 sequence is CATSRGYNGATGELFF. The DNA for the CDR3 is TGTGCCACCAGCAGAGGCTACAATGGAGCCACCGGGGAGCTGTTTTTT.

The J gene is TRBJ2-3, the V gene TRBV7-8, with 10 bases that match TRBD2. CDR3 size: 16 residues. V lost 0 bases, J lost 6 bases, and 6 bases stayed unmatched. Germline lookup yields CDR1 SGHVS and CDR2 FQNEAQ. CDR3 sequence: CASSLASLAGEDTQYF. The CDR3 DNA reads as TGTGCCAGCAGCTTAGCCTCCCTAGCGGGAGAGGATACGCAGTATTTT.

The chain links TRBV19 to TRBJ2-3, with D tentatively TRBD2 (7 bases). Per the germline V gene, CDR1 is LNHDA and CDR2 is SQIVND (reference sequence). The CDR3 is 17 amino acids. V was pared by 4 bases and J by 5 bases, with 22 bases between. The CDR3 DNA reads as TGTGCCAGTAGTACAGCTGCGGGGGCGCCCAAAAGAGATACGCAGTATTTT. Translation gives CASSTAAGAPKRDTQYF. The whole variable domain, remainder taken from reference TRBV19 and TRBJ2-3, is DGGITQSPKYLFRKEGQNVTLSCEQNLNHDAMYWYRQDPGQGLRLIYYSQIVNDFQKGDIAEGYSVSREKKESFPLTVTSAQKNPTAFYLCASSTAAGAPKRDTQYFGPGTRLTVL.

The genes are TRBV13 and TRBJ1-4; a possible D gene is TRBD1 (6 bases). V lost 11 bases, J lost 4 bases, and 14 bases lay in between. The germline V gene has CDR1 PRHDT and CDR2 FYEKMQ (reference sequence). CDR3 length: 13 residues. The CDR3 DNA reads TGTGCCTCCAGCAGGGGTAGTAATGAAAAACTGTTTTTT. It encodes CASSRGSNEKLFF.

This sequence joins TRBV2 and TRBJ2-7; the match to TRBD1 covers 7 bases. CDR1 SNHLY and CDR2 FYNNEI come from the germline V gene. The CDR3 runs to 18 residues. J gave up 3 bases and V 3 bases, and 17 bases lay outside the gene matches. CDR3: CASSEVPFFGDSHYEQYF. The CDR3 DNA reads TGTGCCAGCAGTGAGGTTCCATTCTTTGGGGACAGCCACTACGAGCAGTACTTC.

The chain combines TRBV6-6 with TRBJ1-6; D is perhaps TRBD1 (5 bases). The ends were cut back, 5 bases at V and 9 bases at J, with 14 bases in the middle. The CDR3 runs to 14 residues. CDR1 and CDR2 from the germline V gene are MNHNY and SVGAGI (reference sequence). CDR3 DNA: TGTGCCAGCAGTGCCGTGGGGGACCCTTCACCCCTCCACTTT. Residues: CASSAVGDPSPLHF.

For this clone: Other DNA sequences of this sample code for an identical CDR3. The chain couples TRBV7-9 to TRBJ2-5; TRBD1 is a possible D gene (5 bases). CDR1 SEHNR and CDR2 FQNEAQ come from the germline V gene (reference sequence). V gave up 3 bases and J gave up 3 bases, with 8 bases separating them. The CDR3 covers 13 residues. The CDR3 nucleotides read TGTGCCAGCAGCTTGTCCAGGGAAGAGACCCAGTACTTC. Its translation: CASSLSREETQYF.

The rearrangement joins TRBV19 to TRBJ1-5; 7 bases line up with TRBD1. The CDR3 sequence is 14 residues long. V dropped 6 bases and J dropped 7; count of bases not matched to a gene: 9. Germline CDR1 is LNHDA and CDR2 is SQIVND (reference sequence). CDR3 residues: CASREGQSNQPQHF. CDR3 in DNA: TGTGCCAGTAGGGAGGGACAGTCCAACCAGCCCCAGCATTTT.

This clone came up once. This rearrangement joins TRBV6-1 to TRBJ2-7; 12 bases are shared with TRBD1. CDR1 is MNHNS, CDR2 SASEGT, per germline. Trimming took 0 bases from V and 3 from J; bases not matched to a gene: 6. The CDR3 consists of 17 residues. The CDR3 DNA reads TGTGCCAGCAGTGAAGCTGGGACAGGGGGCGCGATCTACGAGCAGTACTTC. It yields the protein CASSEAGTGGAIYEQYF.

The genes are TRBV6-1 and TRBJ2-1; 7 nucleotides match TRBD1. Germline assignment: CDR1 MNHNS and CDR2 SASEGT. The CDR3 extends over 17 amino acids. Losses at the gene ends were 3 bases for V and 0 bases for J; bases not matched to a gene: 8. This chain's CDR3 is CASSDPTGQNSYNEQFF. The DNA of the CDR3 is TGTGCCAGCAGTGACCCGACGGGACAGAACTCCTACAATGAGCAGTTCTTC.

The J gene is TRBJ2-3, the V gene TRBV2; 10 bases agree with TRBD2. Looked up from germline, CDR1 is SNHLY and CDR2 is FYNNEI. After removal of 2 bases from V and 4 bases from J, the junction contained 6 bases not matched to a gene. CDR3 size: 16 residues. Here the CDR3 reads CASSELPSGGADTQYF. The CDR3 coding sequence is TGTGCCAGCAGTGAATTACCTAGCGGGGGTGCAGATACGCAGTATTTT.

About this clone itself: The identical CDR3 is also encoded by other nucleotide sequences in the sample. The V and J genes are TRBV13 and TRBJ1-1, with D unresolved. This CDR3 is built from 13 residues. Germline V gives CDR1 PRHDT, CDR2 FYEKMQ (reference sequence). The germline V and J ends were trimmed by 0 bases and 2 bases, with 4 bases remaining between them. CDR3 DNA sequence: TGTGCCAGCAGCTTAGGTCTCAACACTGAAGCTTTCTTT. Translation: CASSLGLNTEAFF.

This rearrangement joins TRBV4-3 to TRBJ2-3, with D perhaps matching TRBD2 (6 bases). The CDR3 loop spans 15 amino acids. Germline V gene data show CDR1 as LGHNA and CDR2 as YSLEER. The ends were cut back, 2 bases at V and 2 bases at J, with 11 bases in the middle. In DNA, the CDR3 is TGCGCCAGCAGCCAACAGGACTATGCCACAGATACGCAGTATTTT. It codes for CASSQQDYATDTQYF.

The rearrangement links TRBV7-2 to TRBJ2-1; D is unclear. V gave up 1 base and J gave up 0 bases, with 7 bases separating them. Germline V gene lookup returns CDR1 SGHTA and CDR2 FQGNSA. CDR3 length: 15 amino acids. CDR3 coding DNA: TGTGCCAGCAGCTTAGGCGTAAACTCCTACAATGAGCAGTTCTTC. This codes for CASSLGVNSYNEQFF.

Turning to this clone: Additional DNA sequences in this sample encode the identical CDR3. The chain joins TRBV6-1 to TRBJ1-2, with 8 bases that match TRBD1. Germline CDR1 reads MNHNS; CDR2 reads SASEGT. The CDR3 totals 13 residues. V dropped 4 bases and J dropped 4; count of bases not matched to a gene: 2. CDR3 sequence: CASSVGTGYGYTF. The CDR3 region has the DNA TGTGCCAGCAGTGTCGGGACAGGCTATGGCTACACCTTC.

J is TRBJ2-3 and V is TRBV11-2; D gene unclear. Trimming left V 0 bases short and J 2 bases short, with 6 bases between. This CDR3 region has 14 residues. CDR1 and CDR2 (germline): SGHAT, FQNNGV. Here the CDR3 reads CASSLEATTDTQYF. The DNA of the CDR3 is TGTGCCAGCAGCTTAGAGGCCACCACAGATACGCAGTATTTT.

In this sample, this clone turned up once. The chain carries TRBV10-2 and TRBJ2-7, with a possible D match to TRBD2 (6 bases). This CDR3 is 12 amino acids long. Trimming cost V 6 bases and J 3 bases, with 9 bases left between them. Germline V gene sequence: CDR1 WSHSY, CDR2 SAAADI. CDR3 sequence: CASSTGSYEQYF. The DNA of the CDR3 is TGCGCCAGCAGCACCGGGAGCTACGAGCAGTACTTC.

The chain couples TRBV5-1 to TRBJ2-3, with 7 bases fitting TRBD1. The V gene end was trimmed by 3 bases and the J gene end by 3 bases; junction bases not matched to a gene: 10. CDR3 length: 16 amino acids. CDR1 is SGHRS, CDR2 YFSETQ, per germline. The CDR3 bases are TGCGCCAGCAGCTCCGACAGGGATTTGCGGACAGATACGCAGTATTTT. Translated, it gives CASSSDRDLRTDTQYF.

This clone was recorded only once. The chain joins TRBV7-9 to TRBJ1-5, with 9 bases matching TRBD1. The CDR3 runs 15 residues. J was trimmed by 6 bases and V by 5 bases; bases with no gene match: 8. Germline assignment: CDR1 SEHNR and CDR2 FQNEAQ (reference sequence). This CDR3 reads CASSHTGGHAQPQHF. The CDR3 DNA is TGTGCCAGCAGCCACACAGGGGGCCACGCTCAGCCCCAGCATTTT.

CDR3 nucleotide sequence: TGTGCCACCAGCAACCCCGAGGGACAGGGAAATCCCGGGGAGCTGTTTTTT. It yields the protein CATSNPEGQGNPGELFF. The chain combines TRBV15 with TRBJ2-2, with TRBD1 identical over 9 bases. The CDR3 has 17 amino acids. J was trimmed by 6 bases and V by 4 bases; bases with no gene match: 12. Germline CDR1 reads LNHNV; CDR2 reads YYDKDF (reference sequence).

This clone appeared once. Other DNA sequences in this specimen translate into the identical CDR3. The CDR3, as DNA: TGTGCCAGCAGTTACGGACAGGGTTTGCAGCAGTACTTC. Protein sequence: CASSYGQGLQQYF. The J gene is TRBJ2-7, the V gene TRBV6-5, with 8 bases aligning to TRBD1. Germline-derived CDR1 and CDR2 are MNHEY and SVGAGI. There are 13 residues in the CDR3. After removal of 2 bases from V and 8 bases from J, the junction contained 5 bases not matched to a gene.

This rearrangement joins TRBV2 to TRBJ1-6; no clear D. Germline V gene lookup returns CDR1 SNHLY and CDR2 FYNNEI. The length of the CDR3 is 14 residues. Trimming took off 3 bases at V and 8 bases at J, with 11 bases between the two ends. In DNA form, the CDR3 reads TGTGCCAGCAGTGATAGGGTCTTGCATTCACCCCTCCACTTT. Amino acid sequence: CASSDRVLHSPLHF.

The chain combines TRBV4-2 with TRBJ2-5; TRBD1 agrees at 8 bases. The CDR3 is made up of 18 amino acids. Germline V gene sequence: CDR1 LGHNA, CDR2 YNFKEQ. J gave up 3 bases and V 3 bases, and 15 bases lay outside the gene matches. The CDR3 nucleotides read TGTGCCAGCAGCCAGACCGGACAGGGAGTTGGTGGGGAAGAGACCCAGTACTTC. This gives the protein CASSQTGQGVGGEETQYF.

This clone was found once. This chain joins TRBV4-3 and TRBJ2-3, with 11 bases matching TRBD2. Germline lookup yields CDR1 LGHNA and CDR2 YSLEER. The V and J ends lost 0 bases and 10 bases, in that order; junction bases with no gene match: 15. This CDR3 spans 18 amino acids. As DNA, the CDR3 is TGCGCCAGCAGCCAAGAAGTAGCGGGAGGGCCGATCCAATACGCGCAGTATTTT. Protein: CASSQEVAGGPIQYAQYF.

The chain combines TRBV4-2 with TRBJ1-2; D gene ambiguous. Trimming took 0 bases from V and 5 from J, leaving 13 bases between them. The CDR3 loop spans 15 amino acids. Germline V CDR1 and CDR2: LGHNA, YNFKEQ. CDR3 DNA sequence: TGTGCCAGCAGCCAAGAAAGGGTATCGGGGTATGGCTACACCTTC. Protein sequence: CASSQERVSGYGYTF.

The gene calls are TRBV9 and TRBJ2-3; 10 bases are shared with TRBD1. Germline loops: CDR1 SGDLS, CDR2 YYNGEE. Trimming took 3 bases from V and 6 from J; bases not matched to a gene: 10. This CDR3 comprises 16 residues. This CDR3 is CASSARGGQGTDTQYF. CDR3 nucleotides: TGTGCCAGCAGCGCCCGAGGGGGACAGGGGACGGATACGCAGTATTTT.

Note on this clone: Other DNA variants within this sample encode the same CDR3. The rearrangement joins TRBV19 to TRBJ2-7, with 10 bases matching TRBD1. The CDR3 is 15 residues long. The V gene end was trimmed by 4 bases and the J gene end by 2 bases; junction bases not matched to a gene: 5. Germline-derived CDR1 and CDR2 are LNHDA and SQIVND (reference sequence). The CDR3 loop is CASSTGTGAPYEQYF. In DNA, the CDR3 is TGTGCCAGTAGTACAGGGACAGGGGCCCCCTACGAGCAGTACTTC.